This TCR beta chain was captured in a study of control samples from healthy donors and cancer patients. Trimming left V 4 bases short and J 4 bases short, with 13 bases between. CDR1 is SGHRS, CDR2 YFSETQ, per germline. The CDR3 is 14 amino acids. TCRdb keeps only in-frame clones here, not all; method: immunoSEQ multiplex PCR. The sample has some 150,000 clones; under 95% are singletons. The chain is built from TRBV5-1 and TRBJ2-3, with no clear D. Sequencing input: blood. The clonotype was recovered from a man aged 40-49 years in good health. The CDR3 region is CASSPGRAADTQYF. The CDR3 DNA follows: TGCGCCAGCAGCCCCGGCCGGGCGGCAGATACGCAGTATTTT. Drawing the rest from reference TRBV5-1 and TRBJ2-3, the complete variable domain is KAGVTQTPRYLIKTRGQQVTLSCSPISGHRSVSWYQQTPGQGLQFLFEYFSETQRNKGNFPGRFSGRQFSNSRSEMNVSTLELGDSALYLCASSPGRAADTQYFGPGTRLTVL.